Sequencing of this TCR beta chain was carried out in a study of blood T cell repertoires in COVID-19. Study-level information: COVID-19 samples, acute and convalescent, were from the United States, Italy and Spain. The cDNA or gDNA used as material had been derived from T cells, B-cell-depleted T cells, or PBMCs.

CDR1 and CDR2 (germline): SGDLS, YYNGEE. The CDR3 consists of 15 residues. V was pared by 3 bases and J by 4 bases, with 7 bases of the junction left unmatched. Original analysis: Reference gene primer amplification gave estimated nucleated cell counts. TCRdb's table, derived via immunoSEQ multiplex PCR, lists solely in-frame clones and lacks some. The DNA gave D and trimming, while V, J and clone size come from that table. The profile shows roughly 160,000 clones, approximately 90% of them singletons. The rearrangement joins TRBV9 to TRBJ1-2, with 9 bases fitting TRBD1. This clonotype originated in a man aged 18 to 30 with acute or convalescent COVID-19. Sequencing was performed on peripheral blood. CDR3 DNA: TGTGCCAGCAGCGGGGGACAGGGCTGGGTCTATGGCTACACCTTC. It yields the protein CASSGGQGWVYGYTF.